This T cell receptor (beta chain) is drawn from a study of CD4 T cells in relation to SARS-CoV-2 and coronaviruses. Across the study: The negative reference was HIV-1 Nef peptide pool or peptide-free culture. The HLA restriction of the shared crossreactive spike epitopes was mapped. Overall study results and limits: This crossreactivity analysis covered spike protein alone, no other viral proteins.

This clone was seen just once. Its antigen is unidentified. Before the COVID-19 pandemic, during about 2010-2018, CD4+ T cells were taken from unexposed donors. The cells were cultured for about ten days before CD4+ T cells were isolated. Testing used SARS-CoV-2 S/N and four cold-coronavirus spikes on unexposed-donor CD4+ T cells, cells permitting. The method was immunoSEQ multiplex PCR; TCRdb's version includes in-frame clones alone and lacks a portion of them. The data show roughly 29,000 clones, about 73% seen once. This CDR3 has 14 residues. The V gene end was trimmed by 2 bases and the J gene end by 6 bases; junction bases not matched to a gene: 4. The germline V gene has CDR1 LGHNA and CDR2 YSLEER.

The source is a human donor in good health. The sequenced sample consisted of CD4+ T cells from PBMCs, cultured in vitro. The chain carries TRBV4-3 and TRBJ1-5; 7 bases match TRBD1. CDR3 amino acids: CASSQTRGTQPQHF. The DNA for the CDR3 is TGCGCCAGCAGCCAAACCAGGGGGACTCAGCCCCAGCATTTT.